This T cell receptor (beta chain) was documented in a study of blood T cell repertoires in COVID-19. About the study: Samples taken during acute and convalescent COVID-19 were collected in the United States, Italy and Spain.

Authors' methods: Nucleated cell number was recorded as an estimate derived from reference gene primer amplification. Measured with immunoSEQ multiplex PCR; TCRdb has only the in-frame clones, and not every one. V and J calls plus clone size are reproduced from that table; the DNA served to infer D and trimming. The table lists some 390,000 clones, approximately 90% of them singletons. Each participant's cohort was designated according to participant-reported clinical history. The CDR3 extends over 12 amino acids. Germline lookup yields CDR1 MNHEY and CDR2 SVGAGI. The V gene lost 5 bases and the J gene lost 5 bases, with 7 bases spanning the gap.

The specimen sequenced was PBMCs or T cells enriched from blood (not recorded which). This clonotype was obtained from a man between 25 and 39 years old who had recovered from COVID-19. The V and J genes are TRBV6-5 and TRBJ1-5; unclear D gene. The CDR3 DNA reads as TGTGCCAGCAGTCAGCAGGATCAGCCCCAGCATTTT. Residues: CASSQQDQPQHF.